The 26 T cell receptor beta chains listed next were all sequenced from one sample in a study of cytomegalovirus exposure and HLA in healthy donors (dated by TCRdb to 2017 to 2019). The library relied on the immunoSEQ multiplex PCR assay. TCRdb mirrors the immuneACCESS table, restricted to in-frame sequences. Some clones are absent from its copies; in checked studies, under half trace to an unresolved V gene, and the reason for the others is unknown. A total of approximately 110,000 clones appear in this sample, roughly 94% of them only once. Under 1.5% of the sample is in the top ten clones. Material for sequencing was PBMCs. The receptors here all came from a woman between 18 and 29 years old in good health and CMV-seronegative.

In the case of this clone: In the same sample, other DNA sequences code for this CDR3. The CDR3 region is CASSPNRDTYEQYF. CDR3 nucleotide sequence: TGTGCCAGCTCACCGAACCGTGACACCTACGAGCAGTACTTC. The chain recombines TRBV18 with TRBJ2-7; no firm D call. The ends were cut back, 3 bases at V and 2 bases at J, with 11 bases in the middle. The length of the CDR3 is 14 residues. CDR1 and CDR2 from the germline V gene are KGHSH and LQKENI.

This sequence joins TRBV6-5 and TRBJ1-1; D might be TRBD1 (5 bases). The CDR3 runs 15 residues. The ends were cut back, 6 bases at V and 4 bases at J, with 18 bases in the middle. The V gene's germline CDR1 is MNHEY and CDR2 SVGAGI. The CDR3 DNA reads TGTGCCAGCAGCCGCACCGCAGGGAGGATCACTGAAGCTTTCTTT. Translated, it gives CASSRTAGRITEAFF.

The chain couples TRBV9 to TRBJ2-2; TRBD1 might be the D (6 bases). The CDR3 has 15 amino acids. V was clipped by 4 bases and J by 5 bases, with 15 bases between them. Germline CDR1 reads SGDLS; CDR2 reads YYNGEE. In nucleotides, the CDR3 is TGTGCCAGCAGCCGCACAGGGAGTCAGACCGGGGAGCTGTTTTTT. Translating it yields CASSRTGSQTGELFF.

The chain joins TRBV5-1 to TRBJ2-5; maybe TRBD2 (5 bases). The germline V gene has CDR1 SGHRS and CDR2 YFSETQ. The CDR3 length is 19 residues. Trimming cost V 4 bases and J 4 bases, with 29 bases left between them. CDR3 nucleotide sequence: TGCGCCAGCAGCCCCCCCCCTTACGGGATTCTTATGGTTGGAGAGACCCAGTACTTC. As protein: CASSPPPYGILMVGETQYF.

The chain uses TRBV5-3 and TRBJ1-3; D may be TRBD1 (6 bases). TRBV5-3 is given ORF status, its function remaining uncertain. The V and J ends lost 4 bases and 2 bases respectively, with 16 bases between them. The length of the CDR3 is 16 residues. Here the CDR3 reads CARSKSGDAAGNTIYF. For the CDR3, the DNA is TGTGCCAGAAGCAAGTCAGGGGACGCAGCTGGAAACACCATATATTTT.

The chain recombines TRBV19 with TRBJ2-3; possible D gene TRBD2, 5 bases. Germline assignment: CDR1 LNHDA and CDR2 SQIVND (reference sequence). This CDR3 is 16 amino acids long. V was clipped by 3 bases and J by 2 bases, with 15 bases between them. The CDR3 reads CASSIKEEAPTDTQYF. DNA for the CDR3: TGTGCCAGTAGTATTAAGGAGGAGGCACCCACAGATACGCAGTATTTT.

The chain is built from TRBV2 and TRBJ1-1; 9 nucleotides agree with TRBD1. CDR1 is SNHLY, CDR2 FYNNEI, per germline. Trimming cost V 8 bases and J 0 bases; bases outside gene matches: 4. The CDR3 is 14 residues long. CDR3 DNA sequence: TGTGCCAGCGGAGGACAGGGGATGAACACTGAAGCTTTCTTT. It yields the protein CASGGQGMNTEAFF. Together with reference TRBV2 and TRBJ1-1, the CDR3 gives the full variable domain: EPEVTQTPSHQVTQMGQEVILRCVPISNHLYFYWYRQILGQKVEFLVSFYNNEISEKSEIFDDQFSVERPDGSNFTLKIRSTKLEDSAMYFCASGGQGMNTEAFFGQGTRLTVV.

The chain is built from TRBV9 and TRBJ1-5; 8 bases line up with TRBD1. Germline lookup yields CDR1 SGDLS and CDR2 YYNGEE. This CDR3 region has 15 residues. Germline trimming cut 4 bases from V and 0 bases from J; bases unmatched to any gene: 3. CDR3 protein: CASSSQGASNQPQHF. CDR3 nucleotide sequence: TGTGCCAGCAGCTCCCAGGGGGCTAGCAATCAGCCCCAGCATTTT.

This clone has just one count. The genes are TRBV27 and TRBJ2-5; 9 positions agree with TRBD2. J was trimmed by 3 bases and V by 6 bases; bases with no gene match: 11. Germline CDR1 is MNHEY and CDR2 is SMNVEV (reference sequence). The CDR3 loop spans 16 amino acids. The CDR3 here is CASSLLTGTSKETQYF. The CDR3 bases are TGTGCCAGCAGCCTCTTGACCGGGACTAGCAAAGAGACCCAGTACTTC.

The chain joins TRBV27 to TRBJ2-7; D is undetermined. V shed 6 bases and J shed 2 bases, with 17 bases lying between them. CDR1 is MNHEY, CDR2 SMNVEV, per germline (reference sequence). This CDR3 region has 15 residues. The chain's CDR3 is CASRKQHTSTYEQYF. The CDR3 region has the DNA TGTGCCAGCAGAAAACAGCATACGTCGACCTACGAGCAGTACTTC.

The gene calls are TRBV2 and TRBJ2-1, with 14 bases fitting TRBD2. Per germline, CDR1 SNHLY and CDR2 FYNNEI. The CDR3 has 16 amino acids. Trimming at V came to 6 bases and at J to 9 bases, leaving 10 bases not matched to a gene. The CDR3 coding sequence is TGTGCCAGCAGATTAACCGGGACTAGCGGGAGTTTTGAGCAGTTCTTC. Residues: CASRLTGTSGSFEQFF.

The CDR3 spells CASSFDSQGGNTIYF. CDR3 in DNA: TGCGCCAGCAGCTTCGACAGTCAAGGTGGAAACACCATATATTTT. The chain employs TRBV5-1 and TRBJ1-3; tentative D call: TRBD1 (5 bases). Germline values: CDR1 SGHRS, CDR2 YFSETQ. The CDR3 contains 15 residues. Trimming shortened V by 2 bases and J by 3 bases, and 12 bases separated the two germline ends.

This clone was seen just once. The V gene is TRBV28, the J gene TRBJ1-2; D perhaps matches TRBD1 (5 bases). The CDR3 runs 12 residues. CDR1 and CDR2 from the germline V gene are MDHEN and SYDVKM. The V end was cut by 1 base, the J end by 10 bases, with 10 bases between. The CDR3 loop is CASSLSRGDYTF. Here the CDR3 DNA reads TGTGCCAGCAGTTTATCGCGGGGCGACTACACCTTC.

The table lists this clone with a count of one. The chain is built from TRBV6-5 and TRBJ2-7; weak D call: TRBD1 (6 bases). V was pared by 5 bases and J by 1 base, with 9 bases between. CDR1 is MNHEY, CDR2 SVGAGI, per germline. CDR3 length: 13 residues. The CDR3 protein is CASSPTGSYEQYF. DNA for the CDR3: TGTGCCAGCAGTCCTACAGGGTCCTACGAGCAGTACTTC.

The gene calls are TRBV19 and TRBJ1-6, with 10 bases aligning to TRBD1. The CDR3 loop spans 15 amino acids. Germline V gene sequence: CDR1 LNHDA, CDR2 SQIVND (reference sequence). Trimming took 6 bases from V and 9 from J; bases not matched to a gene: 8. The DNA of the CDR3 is TGTGCCAGTAGAGAAACCGGGACAGGGGTTTCACCCCTCCACTTT. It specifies CASRETGTGVSPLHF.

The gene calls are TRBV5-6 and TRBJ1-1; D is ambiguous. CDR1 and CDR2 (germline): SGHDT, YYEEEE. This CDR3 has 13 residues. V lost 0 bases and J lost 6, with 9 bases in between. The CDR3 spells CASSLGGLAEAFF. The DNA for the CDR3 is TGTGCCAGCAGCTTGGGAGGGCTGGCTGAAGCTTTCTTT. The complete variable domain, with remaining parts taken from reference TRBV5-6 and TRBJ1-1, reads DAGVTQSPTHLIKTRGQQVTLRCSPKSGHDTVSWYQQALGQGPQFIFQYYEEEERQRGNFPDRFSGHQFPNYSSELNVNALLLGDSALYLCASSLGGLAEAFFGQGTRLTVV.

CDR3 nucleotide sequence: TGCGCCAGCGGGGCAGGGCCGGTTTCACCCCTCCACTTT. Protein product: CASGAGPVSPLHF. This rearrangement joins TRBV5-1 to TRBJ1-6; TRBD1 might be the D (5 bases). Germline V gene sequence: CDR1 SGHRS, CDR2 YFSETQ. V was clipped by 7 bases and J by 9 bases, with 14 bases between them. This CDR3 spans 13 amino acids.

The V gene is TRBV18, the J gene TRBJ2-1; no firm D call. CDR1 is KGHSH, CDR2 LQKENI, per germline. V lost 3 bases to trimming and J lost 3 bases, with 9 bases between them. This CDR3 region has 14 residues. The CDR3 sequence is CASSPSPLYNEQFF. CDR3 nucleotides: TGTGCCAGCTCACCTTCCCCACTCTACAATGAGCAGTTCTTC.

CDR3 DNA: TGTGCCAGCAGCCCCACCCTACGGAGGTATGGCTACACCTTC. Its protein is CASSPTLRRYGYTF. This chain joins TRBV28 and TRBJ1-2; D is ambiguous. The V gene lost 6 bases and the J gene lost 5 bases, with 16 bases spanning the gap. The CDR3 totals 14 residues. Germline values: CDR1 MDHEN, CDR2 SYDVKM.

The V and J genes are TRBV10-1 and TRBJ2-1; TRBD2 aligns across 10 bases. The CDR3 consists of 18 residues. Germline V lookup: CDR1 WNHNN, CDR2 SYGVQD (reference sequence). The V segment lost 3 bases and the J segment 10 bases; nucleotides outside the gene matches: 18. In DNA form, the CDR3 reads TGCGCCAGCAGTGATAGTTCGGAGCGGGGGGGCCATAGATACGAGCAGTTCTTC. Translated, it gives CASSDSSERGGHRYEQFF.

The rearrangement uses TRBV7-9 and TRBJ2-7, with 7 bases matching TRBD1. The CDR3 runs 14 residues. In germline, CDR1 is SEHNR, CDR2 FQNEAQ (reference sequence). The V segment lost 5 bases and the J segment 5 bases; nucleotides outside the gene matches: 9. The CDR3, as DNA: TGTGCCAGCAGCACGAGACAGGGTTCTAACGAGCAGTACTTC. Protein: CASSTRQGSNEQYF.

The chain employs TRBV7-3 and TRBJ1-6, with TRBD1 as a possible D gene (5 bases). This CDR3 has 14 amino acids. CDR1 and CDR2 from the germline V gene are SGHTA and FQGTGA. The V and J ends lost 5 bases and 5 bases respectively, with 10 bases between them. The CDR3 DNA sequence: TGTGCCAGCAGCCTAGGACAAAATAATTCACCCCTCCACTTT. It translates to CASSLGQNNSPLHF.

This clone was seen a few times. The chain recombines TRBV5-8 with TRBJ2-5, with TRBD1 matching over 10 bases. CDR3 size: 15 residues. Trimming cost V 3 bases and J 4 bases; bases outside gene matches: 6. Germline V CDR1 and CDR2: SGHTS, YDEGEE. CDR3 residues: CASSSRTGGLETQYF. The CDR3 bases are TGTGCCAGCAGCTCACGGACAGGGGGGTTAGAGACCCAGTACTTC.

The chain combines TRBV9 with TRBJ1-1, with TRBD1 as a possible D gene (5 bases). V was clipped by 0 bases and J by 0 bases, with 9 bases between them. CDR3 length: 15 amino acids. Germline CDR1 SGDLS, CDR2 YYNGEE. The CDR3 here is CASSVVVDMNTEAFF. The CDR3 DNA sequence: TGTGCCAGCAGCGTAGTGGTGGACATGAACACTGAAGCTTTCTTT. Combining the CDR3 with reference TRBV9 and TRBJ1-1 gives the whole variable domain DSGVTQTPKHLITATGQRVTLRCSPRSGDLSVYWYQQSLDQGLQFLIQYYNGEERAKGNILERFSAQQFPDLHSELNLSSLELGDSALYFCASSVVVDMNTEAFFGQGTRLTVV.

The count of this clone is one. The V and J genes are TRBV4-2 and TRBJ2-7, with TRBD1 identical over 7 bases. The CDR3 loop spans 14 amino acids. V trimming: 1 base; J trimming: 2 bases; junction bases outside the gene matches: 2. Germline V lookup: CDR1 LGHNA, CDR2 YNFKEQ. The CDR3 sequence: CASSQAGQTYEQYF. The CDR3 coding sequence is TGTGCCAGCAGCCAAGCGGGACAGACCTACGAGCAGTACTTC.

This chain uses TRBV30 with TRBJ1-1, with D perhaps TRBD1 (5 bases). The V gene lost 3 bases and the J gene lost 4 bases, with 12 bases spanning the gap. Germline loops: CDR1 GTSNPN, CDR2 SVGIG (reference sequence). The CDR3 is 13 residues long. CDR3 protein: CAWSVVRGTEAFF. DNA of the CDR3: TGTGCCTGGAGCGTGGTTAGGGGCACTGAAGCTTTCTTT.